This passage covers 30 T cell receptor beta chains from one sample sequenced in a study of technical replicates of blood from a handful of donors. Here immunoSEQ multiplex PCR was the method, and the copy in TCRdb shows in-frame clones only, minus some. This table holds tens of thousands of clones, more than 95% found once. Specimen: T cells isolated from PBMCs. All receptors come from a human donor in good health.

The genes are TRBV7-9 and TRBJ2-1; 9 positions agree with TRBD1. Germline values: CDR1 SEHNR, CDR2 FQNEAQ (reference sequence). There are 16 residues in the CDR3. With V trimmed by 6 bases and J by 0 bases, 6 bases remained unmatched. Written as DNA, the CDR3 is TGTGCCAGCAGTCCTACAGGGGGCCTCTCCTACAATGAGCAGTTCTTC. This gives the protein CASSPTGGLSYNEQFF.

V usage is TRBV5-4 and J usage is TRBJ2-7, with TRBD1 matching 11 bases. This CDR3 has 14 amino acids. Germline V gene lookup returns CDR1 SGHNT and CDR2 YYREEE (reference sequence). V lost 4 bases, J lost 2 bases, and 2 bases stayed unmatched. The CDR3 loop is CASSPGQGAYEQYF. CDR3 nucleotides: TGTGCCAGCAGCCCGGGACAGGGGGCCTACGAGCAGTACTTC.

The chain is built from TRBV9 and TRBJ2-7; TRBD2 agrees at 7 bases. V lost 0 bases to trimming and J lost 5 bases; unmatched junction nucleotides: 8. CDR3 length equals 15 residues. Germline lookup yields CDR1 SGDLS and CDR2 YYNGEE. CDR3 DNA: TGTGCCAGCAGCGTAGAGGGAGCGGGGTGGGACGAGCAGTACTTC. Amino acid sequence: CASSVEGAGWDEQYF.

This chain uses TRBV6-6 with TRBJ2-5, with 10 bases matching TRBD2. The V gene's germline CDR1 is MNHNY and CDR2 SVGAGI (reference sequence). The trim removed 8 bases at V and 5 bases at J, leaving 11 bases unmatched. CDR3 length: 15 amino acids. The CDR3 DNA reads as TGTGCCAGCGTGCGTGAGAGCGGGAGGGTGGAGACCCAGTACTTC. Amino acids: CASVRESGRVETQYF.

The chain employs TRBV9 and TRBJ1-4, with a weak D call TRBD1 (5 bases). Trimming pared 3 bases from V and 4 bases from J, leaving 13 bases between. This CDR3 spans 15 amino acids. The germline V gene encodes CDR1 SGDLS and CDR2 YYNGEE. The CDR3 region is CASSAIGRDNEKLFF. DNA of the CDR3: TGTGCCAGCAGCGCAATCGGCAGGGATAATGAAAAACTGTTTTTT.

The V and J genes are TRBV19 and TRBJ2-1; D is perhaps TRBD1 (6 bases). The CDR3 is 14 amino acids. V was trimmed by 5 bases and J by 6 bases, leaving 14 bases between them. Germline assignment: CDR1 LNHDA and CDR2 SQIVND (reference sequence). The CDR3 loop reads CASSGQGSVNEQFF. The CDR3 nucleotides are TGTGCCAGTAGTGGCCAGGGGTCGGTCAATGAGCAGTTCTTC.

V usage is TRBV25-1 and J usage is TRBJ2-5; D might be TRBD1 (6 bases). V lost 6 bases, J lost 7 bases, and 18 bases lay in between. There are 14 residues in the CDR3. Germline CDR1 is MGHDK and CDR2 is SYGVNS. The CDR3 DNA reads as TGTGCCAGCAGCGTCAAGCAGGGGTCCGGGACCCAGTACTTC. Translation: CASSVKQGSGTQYF.

The CDR3 coding sequence is TGTGCCAGCAGCGCTTACTTCGGGGGGGCCACCGGGGAGCTGTTTTTT. It specifies CASSAYFGGATGELFF. The V gene is TRBV9, the J gene TRBJ2-2; 8 nucleotides line up with TRBD2. Germline V gives CDR1 SGDLS, CDR2 YYNGEE. Trimming cost V 3 bases and J 4 bases; bases outside gene matches: 8. The CDR3 runs 16 residues. The variable domain in full, with the rest retrieved from reference TRBV9 and TRBJ2-2, is DSGVTQTPKHLITATGQRVTLRCSPRSGDLSVYWYQQSLDQGLQFLIQYYNGEERAKGNILERFSAQQFPDLHSELNLSSLELGDSALYFCASSAYFGGATGELFFGEGSRLTVL.

V gene TRBV6-5 combines with J gene TRBJ2-7; possible D gene TRBD2, 6 bases. Germline lookup yields CDR1 MNHEY and CDR2 SVGAGI. Trimming took 4 bases from V and 1 from J, leaving 11 bases between them. The CDR3 spans 14 residues. CDR3 sequence reads: CASSFGGVSYEQYF. CDR3 nucleotide sequence: TGTGCCAGCAGTTTCGGCGGGGTATCCTACGAGCAGTACTTC.

The chain carries TRBV9 and TRBJ1-2; D unresolved. Trimming shortened V by 1 base and J by 0 bases, and 10 bases separated the two germline ends. Germline assignment: CDR1 SGDLS and CDR2 YYNGEE. The CDR3 loop spans 15 amino acids. CDR3 sequence reads: CASSVLQDPNYGYTF. The CDR3 region has the DNA TGTGCCAGCAGCGTATTGCAGGATCCTAACTATGGCTACACCTTC. The variable domain in full, completed from reference TRBV9 and TRBJ1-2, reads DSGVTQTPKHLITATGQRVTLRCSPRSGDLSVYWYQQSLDQGLQFLIQYYNGEERAKGNILERFSAQQFPDLHSELNLSSLELGDSALYFCASSVLQDPNYGYTFGSGTRLTVV.

This chain joins TRBV4-2 and TRBJ1-6; D call uncertain. Germline assignment: CDR1 LGHNA and CDR2 YNFKEQ. Trimming pared 1 base from V and 10 bases from J, leaving 20 bases between. This CDR3 is 17 amino acids long. CDR3 protein: CASSQGQTPAAESPLHF. DNA of the CDR3: TGTGCCAGCAGCCAAGGGCAGACCCCCGCCGCGGAATCACCCCTCCACTTT.

The CDR3 reads CASRGRPYGYTF. CDR3 in DNA: TGTGCCAGTCGGGGGAGGCCCTATGGCTACACCTTC. This chain connects TRBV28 to TRBJ1-2; weak D call: TRBD1 (5 bases). Germline-derived CDR1 and CDR2 are MDHEN and SYDVKM. V gave up 9 bases and J gave up 4 bases, with 12 bases separating them. The CDR3 is made up of 12 amino acids.

The V and J genes are TRBV11-1 and TRBJ1-1, with D maybe TRBD1 (6 bases). The germline gives CDR1 SGHAT, CDR2 FQDESV (reference sequence). The CDR3 has 16 residues. V lost 4 bases and J 6 bases, leaving 21 bases between the germline ends. The CDR3, as DNA: TGTGCCAGCAGCTCGTATAAGTTTTGGGGGCGCTCTGAAGCTTTCTTT. Its protein is CASSSYKFWGRSEAFF.

The chain carries TRBV5-1 and TRBJ1-2, with 7 bases that match TRBD1. The V gene's germline CDR1 is SGHRS and CDR2 YFSETQ. The junction had 9 bases not matched to a gene; V was cut back by 4 bases and J by 0 bases. The CDR3 is made up of 16 amino acids. DNA of the CDR3: TGCGCCAGCAGCATGGCCGGGACAGTGCCTAACTATGGCTACACCTTC. Translation: CASSMAGTVPNYGYTF.

Here the CDR3 reads CASSYLGLAGYEQYF. CDR3 bases: TGTGCCAGCAGTTACCTGGGGCTAGCGGGATACGAGCAGTACTTC. The rearrangement joins TRBV6-6 to TRBJ2-7; TRBD2 agrees at 9 bases. CDR3 length: 15 residues. V dropped 2 bases and J dropped 4; count of bases not matched to a gene: 6. Germline V gene sequence: CDR1 MNHNY, CDR2 SVGAGI (reference sequence).

The chain combines TRBV4-2 with TRBJ1-2; D call uncertain. V was cut by 3 bases and J by 0 bases, with 14 bases left in between. CDR3 length: 16 amino acids. Germline loops: CDR1 LGHNA, CDR2 YNFKEQ. CDR3 loop: CASSQASWRTNYGYTF. Written as DNA, the CDR3 is TGTGCCAGCAGCCAGGCCTCCTGGAGAACTAACTATGGCTACACCTTC.

The rearrangement joins TRBV28 to TRBJ1-1, with D perhaps TRBD1 (5 bases). This CDR3 spans 15 amino acids. With 7 bases removed from V and 3 bases from J, the gap between germline ends came to 18 bases. Germline CDR1 and CDR2: MDHEN and SYDVKM. CDR3 sequence reads: CASTLPAAGYTEAFF. The CDR3 bases are TGTGCCAGCACCTTACCCGCGGCAGGGTACACTGAAGCTTTCTTT. The full variable domain, with the rest looked up from reference TRBV28 and TRBJ1-1, is DVKVTQSSRYLVKRTGEKVFLECVQDMDHENMFWYRQDPGLGLRLIYFSYDVKMKEKGDIPEGYSVSREKKERFSLILESASTNQTSMYLCASTLPAAGYTEAFFGQGTRLTVV.

V usage is TRBV7-9 and J usage is TRBJ2-7; 7 bases fit TRBD1. Germline-derived CDR1 and CDR2 are SEHNR and FQNEAQ (reference sequence). V shed 5 bases, J shed 5 bases, and the junction held 12 bases outside the gene matches. CDR3 length: 15 residues. The CDR3 loop is CASSGPIRGYHEQYF. CDR3 sequence (DNA): TGTGCCAGCAGCGGACCTATCAGGGGGTACCACGAGCAGTACTTC.

V usage is TRBV5-1 and J usage is TRBJ2-4, with a tentative D call TRBD1 (5 bases). This CDR3 comprises 13 residues. The V end was cut by 0 bases, the J end by 6 bases, with 7 bases between. The germline V gene has CDR1 SGHRS and CDR2 YFSETQ. The CDR3 nucleotides read TGCGCCAGCAGCTTGGGACAGACAAACATTCAGTACTTC. Its translation is CASSLGQTNIQYF.

The CDR3 coding sequence is TGTGCCAGCAGCGCCCCGGGAAACATGAACACTGAAGCTTTCTTT. Translation: CASSAPGNMNTEAFF. This chain uses TRBV9 with TRBJ1-1; D is unresolved. CDR3 length: 15 amino acids. Germline-derived CDR1 and CDR2 are SGDLS and YYNGEE. The V end was cut by 3 bases, the J end by 0 bases, with 12 bases between.

This sequence joins TRBV28 and TRBJ2-5; D call uncertain. This CDR3 spans 13 amino acids. V lost 6 bases, J lost 0 bases, and 8 bases lay in between. The V gene's germline CDR1 is MDHEN and CDR2 SYDVKM. The CDR3 sequence is CASRAAYQETQYF. CDR3 in DNA: TGTGCCAGCAGGGCAGCGTACCAAGAGACCCAGTACTTC.

The chain has TRBV7-9 and TRBJ1-1; possibly TRBD1 for D (6 bases). Trimming cost V 5 bases and J 2 bases, with 9 bases left between them. Germline CDR1 is SEHNR and CDR2 is FQNEAQ (reference sequence). This CDR3 region has 13 residues. DNA of the CDR3: TGTGCCAGCAGCCGAGGGGGAAACACTGAAGCTTTCTTT. This sequence encodes CASSRGGNTEAFF.

V gene TRBV4-2 combines with J gene TRBJ1-1; the D is unclear. Germline V gene data show CDR1 as LGHNA and CDR2 as YNFKEQ. This CDR3 spans 14 amino acids. V was cut by 0 bases and J by 5 bases, with 10 bases left in between. CDR3 sequence: CASSQERGPTEAFF. In DNA form, the CDR3 reads TGTGCCAGCAGCCAAGAAAGAGGGCCAACTGAAGCTTTCTTT.

The chain links TRBV2 to TRBJ2-2, with TRBD2 matching 8 bases. The CDR3 is 17 residues long. The V segment lost 7 bases and the J segment 0 bases; nucleotides outside the gene matches: 10. Germline V gene lookup returns CDR1 SNHLY and CDR2 FYNNEI. This CDR3 reads CASTSSGGFANTGELFF. DNA of the CDR3: TGTGCCAGCACCTCGAGCGGGGGCTTCGCGAACACCGGGGAGCTGTTTTTT.

The chain uses TRBV5-1 and TRBJ2-3; weak D call: TRBD2 (5 bases). V dropped 1 base and J dropped 1 base, with 13 bases sitting between them. The CDR3 consists of 16 residues. The germline gives CDR1 SGHRS, CDR2 YFSETQ. CDR3 nucleotide sequence: TGCGCCAGCAGCTTGCCTCGGGAAGGACGCACAGATACGCAGTATTTT. Its translation is CASSLPREGRTDTQYF.

The chain is built from TRBV7-9 and TRBJ2-2; TRBD1 agrees at 10 bases. V lost 1 base to trimming and J lost 6 bases; unmatched junction nucleotides: 11. From germline, CDR1 is SEHNR and CDR2 FQNEAQ (reference sequence). The CDR3 is made up of 18 amino acids. The CDR3 loop is CASSLDPRTGGGSGELFF. Here the CDR3 DNA reads TGTGCCAGCAGCTTAGACCCGAGGACAGGGGGTGGGTCCGGGGAGCTGTTTTTT.

Regarding this clone: The same CDR3 also results from other DNA sequences found in this sample. The chain is built from TRBV6-5 and TRBJ1-2, with D maybe TRBD1 (6 bases). Germline CDR1 reads MNHEY; CDR2 reads SVGAGI. Trimming shortened V by 6 bases and J by 0 bases, and 11 bases separated the two germline ends. The CDR3 length is 14 residues. As DNA, the CDR3 is TGTGCCAGCAGATCTGGACAGACTAACTATGGCTACACCTTC. It specifies CASRSGQTNYGYTF.

The chain is built from TRBV2 and TRBJ2-1; D not resolved. Trimming removed 5 bases from V and 7 bases from J, with 9 bases in between. The CDR3 contains 12 residues. Per germline, CDR1 SNHLY and CDR2 FYNNEI. The chain's CDR3 is CASSYRSNEQFF. The CDR3 DNA reads as TGTGCCAGCAGTTATCGTTCGAATGAGCAGTTCTTC.

The chain links TRBV5-1 to TRBJ2-1, with TRBD1 identical over 9 bases. Per the germline V gene, CDR1 is SGHRS and CDR2 is YFSETQ. J lost 0 bases, V lost 4 bases, and 11 bases had no gene match. This CDR3 contains 18 residues. CDR3 in DNA: TGCGCCAGCAGCGCACGGACAGGGGCCCGAAGCTCCTACAATGAGCAGTTCTTC. Translation: CASSARTGARSSYNEQFF.

The chain has TRBV28 and TRBJ2-7; the match to TRBD1 covers 9 bases. The CDR3 consists of 12 residues. The junction had 2 bases not matched to a gene; V was cut back by 6 bases and J by 5 bases. Per the germline V gene, CDR1 is MDHEN and CDR2 is SYDVKM. CDR3 loop: CASRQGANEQYF. The CDR3 region has the DNA TGTGCCAGCAGACAGGGGGCTAACGAGCAGTACTTC.